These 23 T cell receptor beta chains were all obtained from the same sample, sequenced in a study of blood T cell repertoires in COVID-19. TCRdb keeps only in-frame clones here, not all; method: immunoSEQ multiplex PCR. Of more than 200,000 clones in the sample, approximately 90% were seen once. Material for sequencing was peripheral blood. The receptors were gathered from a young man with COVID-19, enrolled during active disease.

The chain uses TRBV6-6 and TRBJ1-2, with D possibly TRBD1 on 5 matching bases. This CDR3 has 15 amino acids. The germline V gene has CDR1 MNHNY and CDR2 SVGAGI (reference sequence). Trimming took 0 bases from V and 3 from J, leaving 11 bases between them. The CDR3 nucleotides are TGTGCCAGCAGTTACTCGGGGGAGGGTTACTATGGCTACACCTTC. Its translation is CASSYSGEGYYGYTF.

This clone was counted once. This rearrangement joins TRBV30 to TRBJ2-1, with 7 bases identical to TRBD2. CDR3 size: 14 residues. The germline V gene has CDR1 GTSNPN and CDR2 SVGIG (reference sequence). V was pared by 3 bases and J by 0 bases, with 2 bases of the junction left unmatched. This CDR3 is CAWRGGDSYNEQFF. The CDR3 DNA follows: TGTGCCTGGAGGGGAGGGGACTCCTACAATGAGCAGTTCTTC.

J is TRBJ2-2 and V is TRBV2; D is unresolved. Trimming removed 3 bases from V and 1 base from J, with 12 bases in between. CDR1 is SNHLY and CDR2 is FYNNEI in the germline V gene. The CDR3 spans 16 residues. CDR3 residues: CASSEFPEQNTGELFF. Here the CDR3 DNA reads TGTGCCAGCAGTGAGTTTCCAGAACAGAACACCGGGGAGCTGTTTTTT.

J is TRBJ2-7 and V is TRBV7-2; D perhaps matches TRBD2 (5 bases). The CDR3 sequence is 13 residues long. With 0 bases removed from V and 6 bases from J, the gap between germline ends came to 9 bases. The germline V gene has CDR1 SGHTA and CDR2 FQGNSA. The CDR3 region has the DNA TGTGCCAGCAGCTTAGCCTCGGGGTCCGAGCAGTACTTC. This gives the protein CASSLASGSEQYF.

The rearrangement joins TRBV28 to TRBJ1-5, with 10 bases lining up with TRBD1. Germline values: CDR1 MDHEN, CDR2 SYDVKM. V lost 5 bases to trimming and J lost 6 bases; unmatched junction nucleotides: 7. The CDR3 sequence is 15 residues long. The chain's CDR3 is CASSPGTGDSQPQHF. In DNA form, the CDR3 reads TGTGCCAGCAGTCCCGGGACAGGGGACAGTCAGCCCCAGCATTTT.

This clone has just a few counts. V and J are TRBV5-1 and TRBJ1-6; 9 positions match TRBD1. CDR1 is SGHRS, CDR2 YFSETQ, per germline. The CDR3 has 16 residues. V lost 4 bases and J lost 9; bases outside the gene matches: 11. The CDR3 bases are TGCGCCAGCAGCCTCCGGACAGGGGAGGCGCGTTCACCCCTCCACTTT. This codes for CASSLRTGEARSPLHF.

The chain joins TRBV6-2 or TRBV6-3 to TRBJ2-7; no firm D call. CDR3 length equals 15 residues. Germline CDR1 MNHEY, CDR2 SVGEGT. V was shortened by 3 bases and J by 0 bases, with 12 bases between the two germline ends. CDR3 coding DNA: TGTGCCAGCAGTTATTCCCCTTCTAGCTCCTACGAGCAGTACTTC. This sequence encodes CASSYSPSSSYEQYF.

The CDR3 reads CASRDRGPGNTIYF. CDR3 nucleotides: TGTGCCAGCAGAGACAGGGGGCCCGGAAACACCATATATTTT. The chain recombines TRBV6-5 with TRBJ1-3, with TRBD1 matching 10 bases. The CDR3 covers 14 residues. Germline-derived CDR1 and CDR2 are MNHEY and SVGAGI. Losses at the gene ends were 6 bases for V and 4 bases for J; bases not matched to a gene: 3.

CDR3 region: CASSLDGSGGHNEQFF. For the CDR3, the DNA is TGTGCCAGCAGCTTAGATGGTTCAGGGGGCCACAATGAGCAGTTCTTC. V and J are TRBV7-3 and TRBJ2-1; TRBD1 aligns across 8 bases. This CDR3 is 16 amino acids long. J was trimmed by 5 bases and V by 2 bases; bases with no gene match: 8. Germline CDR1 and CDR2: SGHTA and FQGTGA. The whole variable domain, filled in from reference TRBV7-3 and TRBJ2-1, reads GAGVSQTPSNKVTEKGKYVELRCDPISGHTALYWYRQSLGQGPEFLIYFQGTGAADDSGLPNDRFFAVRPEGSVSTLKIQRTERGDSAVYLCASSLDGSGGHNEQFFGPGTRLTVL.

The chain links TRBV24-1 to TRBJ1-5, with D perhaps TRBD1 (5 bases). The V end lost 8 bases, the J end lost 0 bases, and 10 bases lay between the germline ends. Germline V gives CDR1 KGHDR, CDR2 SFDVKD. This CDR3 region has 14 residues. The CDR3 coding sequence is TGTGCCACCATTGGAGGGGATAGCAATCAGCCCCAGCATTTT. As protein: CATIGGDSNQPQHF.

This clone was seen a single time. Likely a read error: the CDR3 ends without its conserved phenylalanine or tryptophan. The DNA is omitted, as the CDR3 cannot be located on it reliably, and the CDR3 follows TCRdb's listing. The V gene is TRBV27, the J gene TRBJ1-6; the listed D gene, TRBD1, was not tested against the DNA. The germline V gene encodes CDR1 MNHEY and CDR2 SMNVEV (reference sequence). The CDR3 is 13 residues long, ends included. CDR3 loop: CASSLSGTGGLTL.

In DNA, the CDR3 is TGTGCCAGCAGTAATATACCGGGGGTTGATACGCAGTATTTT. Residues: CASSNIPGVDTQYF. J is TRBJ2-3 and V is TRBV28; TRBD2 is a possible D gene (6 bases). The germline V and J ends were trimmed by 5 bases and 6 bases, with 15 bases remaining between them. CDR3 length: 14 amino acids. CDR1 is MDHEN, CDR2 SYDVKM, per germline.

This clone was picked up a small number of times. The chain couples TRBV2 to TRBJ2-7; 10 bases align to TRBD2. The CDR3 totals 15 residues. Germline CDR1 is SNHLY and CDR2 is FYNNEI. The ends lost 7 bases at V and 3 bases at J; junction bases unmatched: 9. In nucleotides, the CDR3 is TGTGCCAGCATGGGCGGAGCGGGGGGGCTCTACGAGCAGTACTTC. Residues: CASMGGAGGLYEQYF.

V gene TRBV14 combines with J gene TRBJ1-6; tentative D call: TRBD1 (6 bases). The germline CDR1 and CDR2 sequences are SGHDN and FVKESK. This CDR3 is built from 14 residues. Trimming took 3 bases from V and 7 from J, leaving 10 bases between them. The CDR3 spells CASSHQGNNSPLHF. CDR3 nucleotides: TGTGCCAGCAGCCATCAGGGGAACAATTCACCCCTCCACTTT.

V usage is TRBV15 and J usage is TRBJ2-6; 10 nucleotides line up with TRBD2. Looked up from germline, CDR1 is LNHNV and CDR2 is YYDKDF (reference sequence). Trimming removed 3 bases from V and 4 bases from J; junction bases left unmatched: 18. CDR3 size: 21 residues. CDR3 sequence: CATSRKPARASGGKGANVLTF. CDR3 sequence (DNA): TGTGCCACCAGCAGGAAGCCGGCGCGGGCTAGCGGGGGTAAAGGGGCCAACGTCCTGACTTTC.

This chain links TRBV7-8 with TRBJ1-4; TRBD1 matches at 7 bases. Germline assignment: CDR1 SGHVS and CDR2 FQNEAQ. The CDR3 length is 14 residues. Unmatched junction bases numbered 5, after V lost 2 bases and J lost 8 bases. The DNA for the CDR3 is TGTGCCAGCAGCTTATTGGGGACAGCCGAAAAACTGTTTTTT. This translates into CASSLLGTAEKLFF.

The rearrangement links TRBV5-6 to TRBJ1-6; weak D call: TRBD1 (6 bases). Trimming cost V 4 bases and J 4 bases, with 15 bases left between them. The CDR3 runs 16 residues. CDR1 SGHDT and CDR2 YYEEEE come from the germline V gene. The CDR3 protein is CASSLGTGKYNSPLHF. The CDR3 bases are TGTGCCAGCAGCCTGGGAACAGGGAAATATAATTCACCCCTCCACTTT.

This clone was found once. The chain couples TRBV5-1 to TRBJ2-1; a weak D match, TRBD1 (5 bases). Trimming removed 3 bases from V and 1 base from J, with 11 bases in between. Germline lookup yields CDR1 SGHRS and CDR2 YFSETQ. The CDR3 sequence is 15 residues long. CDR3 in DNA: TGCGCCAGCAGCTCAGGGTTAGGGTCCTACAATGAGCAGTTCTTC. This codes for CASSSGLGSYNEQFF.

The CDR3 region is CASRSLSSYNEQFF. CDR3 DNA: TGTGCCAGTAGATCGCTTAGCTCCTACAATGAGCAGTTCTTC. J is TRBJ2-1 and V is TRBV19; no definite D call. The CDR3 length is 14 residues. Per germline, CDR1 LNHDA and CDR2 SQIVND (reference sequence). V shed 6 bases and J shed 0 bases, with 9 bases lying between them.

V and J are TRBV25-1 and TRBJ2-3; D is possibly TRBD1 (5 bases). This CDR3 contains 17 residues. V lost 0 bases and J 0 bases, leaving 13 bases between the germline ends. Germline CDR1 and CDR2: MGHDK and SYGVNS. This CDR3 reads CASSEYKDSASTDTQYF. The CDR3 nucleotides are TGTGCCAGCAGTGAATATAAAGACAGCGCTAGCACAGATACGCAGTATTTT. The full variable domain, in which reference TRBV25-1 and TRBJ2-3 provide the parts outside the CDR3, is EADIYQTPRYLVIGTGKKITLECSQTMGHDKMYWYQQDPGMELHLIHYSYGVNSTEKGDLSSESTVSRIRTEHFPLTLESARPSHTSQYLCASSEYKDSASTDTQYFGPGTRLTVL.

This CDR3 reads CASSVGRVGPGEQYF. The DNA for the CDR3 is TGTGCCAGCAGCGTAGGCAGGGTAGGGCCCGGCGAGCAGTACTTC. V is TRBV9 and J is TRBJ2-7; D perhaps matches TRBD1 (5 bases). Germline-derived CDR1 and CDR2 are SGDLS and YYNGEE. Between the trimmed V and J ends, which lost 0 bases and 6 bases, there was a span of 16 bases. CDR3 length: 15 amino acids.

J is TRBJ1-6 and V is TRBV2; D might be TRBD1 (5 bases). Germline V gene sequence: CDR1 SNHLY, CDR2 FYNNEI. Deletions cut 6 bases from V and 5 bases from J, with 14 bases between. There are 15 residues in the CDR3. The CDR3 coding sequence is TGTGCCAGCAGGGGACCCGGGGGGAATAATTCACCCCTCCACTTT. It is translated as CASRGPGGNNSPLHF.

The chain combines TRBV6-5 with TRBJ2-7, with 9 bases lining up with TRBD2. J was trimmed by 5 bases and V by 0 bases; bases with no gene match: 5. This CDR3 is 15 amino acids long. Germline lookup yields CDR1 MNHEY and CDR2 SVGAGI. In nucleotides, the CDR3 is TGTGCCAGCAGTTACTCGTTAGCGGGAGACCACGAGCAGTACTTC. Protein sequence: CASSYSLAGDHEQYF.